Listed here are 16 T cell receptor beta chains from one sample, sequenced in a study of cytomegalovirus exposure and HLA in healthy donors. Researchers ran the PCR with 60 Vbeta and 13 Jbeta primers. Libraries were prepared by immunoSEQ multiplex PCR; TCRdb keeps only in-frame clonotypes and omits some of them. Of 150,000 to 250,000 clones detected, around 80% appear once; the ten largest clones hold 4.4%. The sample was PBMCs. All receptors derive from a woman between 25 and 40 years old in good health and CMV-seropositive.

V gene TRBV6-1 combines with J gene TRBJ1-5, with 10 bases that match TRBD1. Per the germline V gene, CDR1 is MNHNS and CDR2 is SASEGT. The CDR3 is made up of 16 amino acids. Unmatched junction bases numbered 12, after V lost 0 bases and J lost 13 bases. The CDR3 bases are TGTGCCAGCAGTGAAGCGACAGGGGGCGGGGGGCTATCGCAGCATTTT. It translates to CASSEATGGGGLSQHF.

The CDR3 nucleotides read TGCGCCAGCAGCCAAGATCTCGGACTAGCGGACGAGCAGTACTTC. It specifies CASSQDLGLADEQYF. The chain has TRBV4-3 and TRBJ2-7, with 10 positions matching TRBD2. The length of the CDR3 is 15 residues. In germline, CDR1 is LGHNA, CDR2 YSLEER. V gave up 0 bases and J gave up 5 bases; unmatched junction bases: 4.

This sequence joins TRBV9 and TRBJ1-3; perhaps TRBD1 as D (5 bases). Germline assignment: CDR1 SGDLS and CDR2 YYNGEE. The CDR3 sequence is 15 residues long. Trimming took 4 bases from V and 7 from J, leaving 18 bases between them. In DNA, the CDR3 is TGTGCCAGCAGCCCACCAGGGAAACTCCCTAACACCATATATTTT. It encodes CASSPPGKLPNTIYF. Full variable domain (remainder filled in from reference TRBV9 and TRBJ1-3): DSGVTQTPKHLITATGQRVTLRCSPRSGDLSVYWYQQSLDQGLQFLIQYYNGEERAKGNILERFSAQQFPDLHSELNLSSLELGDSALYFCASSPPGKLPNTIYFGEGSWLTVV.

The CDR3 reads CASSTPPQGYMNTEAFF. CDR3 nucleotides: TGTGCCAGCAGCACCCCCCCCCAGGGGTACATGAACACTGAAGCTTTCTTT. The J gene is TRBJ1-1, the V gene TRBV9, with D maybe TRBD1 (6 bases). V was cut by 4 bases and J by 0 bases, with 19 bases left in between. CDR3 size: 17 residues. In germline, CDR1 is SGDLS, CDR2 YYNGEE.

The chain links TRBV5-8 to TRBJ2-1; 13 bases map to TRBD2. There are 18 residues in the CDR3. Trimming removed 3 bases from V and 2 bases from J; junction bases left unmatched: 8. CDR1 SGHTS and CDR2 YDEGEE come from the germline V gene. The CDR3, as DNA: TGTGCCAGCAGCTCCGGGGGGACTAGCGGGGATACCTACAATGAGCAGTTCTTC. As protein: CASSSGGTSGDTYNEQFF.

This clone was recorded only once. This chain links TRBV29-1 with TRBJ2-7; weak D call: TRBD1 (5 bases). The CDR3 is made up of 14 amino acids. Trimming took 2 bases from V and 2 from J, leaving 13 bases between them. CDR1 is SQVTM and CDR2 is ANQGSEA in the germline V gene. CDR3 bases: TGCAGCGTTGAATTTCTACAGGAACCCTACGAGCAGTACTTC. Translation gives CSVEFLQEPYEQYF.

The chain links TRBV4-3 to TRBJ1-6; no reliable D call. This CDR3 contains 17 residues. V lost 0 bases, J lost 0 bases, and 9 bases lay in between. Germline CDR1 and CDR2: LGHNA and YSLEER. CDR3 amino acids: CASSQDKLSSYNSPLHF. The CDR3 DNA follows: TGCGCCAGCAGCCAAGATAAGCTGAGCTCCTATAATTCACCCCTCCACTTT.

The chain employs TRBV5-5 and TRBJ2-1; TRBD1 matches at 9 bases. V dropped 6 bases and J dropped 5; count of bases not matched to a gene: 6. The germline CDR1 and CDR2 sequences are SGHKS and YYEKEE (reference sequence). The CDR3 spans 14 residues. CDR3 sequence: CASTLGDRDNEQFF. In DNA, the CDR3 is TGTGCCAGCACGCTCGGGGACAGGGACAATGAGCAGTTCTTC.

This clone was counted a few times. This chain connects TRBV6-1 to TRBJ1-1, with D hard to call. Germline CDR1 MNHNS, CDR2 SASEGT. V lost 6 bases and J 1 base, leaving 9 bases between the germline ends. The CDR3 runs to 13 residues. CDR3 coding DNA: TGTGCCAGCAGGTGGGGAGGGAACACTGAAGCTTTCTTT. This gives the protein CASRWGGNTEAFF.

J is TRBJ1-2 and V is TRBV7-9; D remains unclear. The CDR3 sequence is 12 residues long. The germline V gene encodes CDR1 SEHNR and CDR2 FQNEAQ (reference sequence). Trimming pared 6 bases from V and 4 bases from J, leaving 9 bases between. DNA of the CDR3: TGTGCCAGCAGTCCCCCCTCCTATGGCTACACCTTC. It is translated as CASSPPSYGYTF.

The chain uses TRBV30 and TRBJ1-5; D not resolved. The CDR3 sequence is 15 residues long. The germline gives CDR1 GTSNPN, CDR2 SVGIG (reference sequence). V was cut by 2 bases and J by 0 bases, with 11 bases left in between. The CDR3 DNA reads as TGTGCCTGGAGTCGGAGGCAGTATAGCAATCAGCCCCAGCATTTT. This codes for CAWSRRQYSNQPQHF. Variable domain in full (rest from reference TRBV30 and TRBJ1-5): SQTIHQWPATLVQPVGSPLSLECTVEGTSNPNLYWYRQAAGRGLQLLFYSVGIGQISSEVPQNLSASRPQDRQFILSSKKLLLSDSGFYLCAWSRRQYSNQPQHFGDGTRLSIL.

This clone was counted a single time. The chain has TRBV28 and TRBJ2-5, with 7 bases that match TRBD1. After removal of 6 bases from V and 0 bases from J, the junction contained 7 bases not matched to a gene. Per the germline V gene, CDR1 is MDHEN and CDR2 is SYDVKM. The CDR3 extends over 15 amino acids. CDR3 nucleotides: TGTGCCAGCAGCGATGGGACAGTCAACCAAGAGACCCAGTACTTC. This sequence encodes CASSDGTVNQETQYF.

The V and J genes are TRBV29-1 and TRBJ1-2; the match to TRBD1 covers 10 bases. The length of the CDR3 is 11 residues. With 6 bases clipped from V and 8 bases from J, the junction kept 3 bases outside the gene matches. The germline V gene encodes CDR1 SQVTM and CDR2 ANQGSEA. The CDR3 spells CSVQDRGGYTF. The CDR3 DNA sequence: TGCAGCGTCCAGGACAGGGGGGGCTACACCTTC.

This clone occurred once. The chain carries TRBV5-4 and TRBJ1-1, with D unresolved. This CDR3 is built from 14 residues. V lost 4 bases and J 3 bases, leaving 13 bases between the germline ends. Germline CDR1 and CDR2: SGHNT and YYREEE (reference sequence). CDR3 sequence (DNA): TGTGCCAGCAGCCCCCTGGGGAGGGACACTGAAGCTTTCTTT. This translates into CASSPLGRDTEAFF.

This clone was detected a few times. The CDR3 protein is CARSLASGDPYEQYF. As DNA, the CDR3 is TGTGCCAGAAGCTTGGCATCAGGGGATCCCTACGAGCAGTACTTC. The gene calls are TRBV5-3 and TRBJ2-7; TRBD1 might be the D (6 bases). TRBV5-3 is an ORF; its function is uncertain. The germline V and J ends were trimmed by 0 bases and 2 bases, with 12 bases remaining between them. The CDR3 covers 15 residues.

This rearrangement joins TRBV5-6 to TRBJ2-7, with D perhaps TRBD2 (6 bases). The germline CDR1 and CDR2 sequences are SGHDT and YYEEEE. The CDR3 contains 16 residues. Deletions cut 1 base from V and 2 bases from J, with 16 bases between. CDR3 nucleotides: TGTGCCAGCAGCTTGACCAGGGACTCCTTACCCTACGAGCAGTACTTC. Translation gives CASSLTRDSLPYEQYF.